The clone carrying this T cell receptor beta chain was seen only a few times. Its specificity is not known. The use of a sample-barcoded 5' primer and a J-beta primer mix characterized a second PCR of roughly 7 to 11 cycles. Tagging of each cDNA molecule was performed by a template-switch adaptor with 12 random nucleotides. TCRdb re-derived calls from the 5' RACE reads in MiXCR, one entry per CDR3 protein. This table holds roughly 1.7 million distinct CDR3 sequences, 34% found once. The sample belongs to a study of blood T cells in healthy people across ages. Study-level points and caveats: Higher diversity, along with more naive CD4+ cells, distinguished long-lived donors from aged donors. Older age coincided with a roughly linear decline in TCR beta diversity per million T cells.

V dropped 3 bases and J dropped 5 bases, with 22 bases sitting between them. CDR3 length equals 17 residues. Germline-derived CDR1 and CDR2 are SGDLS and YYNGEE. Each of the donors had roughly 9.7 milliliters of peripheral blood drawn into EDTA-treated Vacutainer tubes. The V and J genes are TRBV9 and TRBJ2-3; D might be TRBD1 or TRBD2, each matching 6 bases. The TCR sequence derives from a woman aged 25 to 39 in good health. What was sequenced was blood. The CDR3 DNA follows: TGTGCCAGCAGCGAGGGGGTAGAGGAGGGAGTCGGAGATACGCAGTATTTT. This encodes CASSEGVEEGVGDTQYF.